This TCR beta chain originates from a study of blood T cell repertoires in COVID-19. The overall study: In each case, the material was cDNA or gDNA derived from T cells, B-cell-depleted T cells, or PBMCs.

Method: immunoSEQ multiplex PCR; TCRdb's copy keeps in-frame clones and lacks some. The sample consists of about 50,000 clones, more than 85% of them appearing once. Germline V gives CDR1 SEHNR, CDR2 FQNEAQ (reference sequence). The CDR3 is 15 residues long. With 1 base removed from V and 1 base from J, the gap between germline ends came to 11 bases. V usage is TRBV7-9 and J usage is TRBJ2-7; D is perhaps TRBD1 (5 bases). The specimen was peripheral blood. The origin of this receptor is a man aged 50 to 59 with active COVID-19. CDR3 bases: TGTGCCAGCAGCTTAGGGCAGGGTCCTTCCTACGAGCAGTACTTC. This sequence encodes CASSLGQGPSYEQYF.